This entry lists 8 T cell receptor beta chains sequenced from one sample in a study of T cells after yellow fever vaccination. TCRdb processed the 5' RACE reads anew with MiXCR; each CDR3 protein has one entry. The sample carries about 250,000 distinct CDR3 sequences, approximately 3.8% recorded once. Material: PBMCs, obtained 15 days after the yellow fever booster vaccination. Every receptor here comes from a man aged 18-30 years who received the YFV17D yellow fever vaccine.

This clonotype was seen repeatedly, ten times or more. The chain links TRBV20-1 to TRBJ2-7; D gene unclear. CDR1 is DFQATT and CDR2 is SNEGSKA in the germline V gene (reference sequence). This CDR3 contains 11 residues. Trimming stripped 3 bases from V and 4 bases from J, with 7 bases between. This CDR3 is CSASRTYEQYV. The CDR3 DNA follows: TGCAGTGCTAGTCGAACTTACGAGCAGTACGTC.

This clonotype was seen at least ten times. V is TRBV7-3 and J is TRBJ1-2; D remains ambiguous. The V end lost 2 bases, the J end lost 7 bases, and 14 bases lay between the germline ends. The CDR3 has 14 residues. The germline V gene has CDR1 SGHTA and CDR2 FQGTGA. The CDR3 DNA follows: TGTGCCAGCAGCTTAGGTGGAGGGCTCAGTGGCTACACCTTC. This encodes CASSLGGGLSGYTF.

The sample holds many counts of this clonotype. This chain joins TRBV25-1 and TRBJ2-1; D may correspond to TRBD1 or TRBD2 (5 bases each). The V end lost 4 bases, the J end lost 9 bases, and 19 bases lay between the germline ends. This CDR3 contains 15 residues. Germline assignment: CDR1 MGHDK and CDR2 SYGVNS. CDR3 loop: CASSAVGAGWGEQFF. The CDR3 DNA reads TGTGCCAGCAGTGCTGTCGGGGCAGGTTGGGGTGAGCAGTTCTTC. The entire variable domain, with the rest obtained from reference TRBV25-1 and TRBJ2-1, is as follows: EADIYQTPRYLVIGTGKKITLECSQTMGHDKMYWYQQDPGMELHLIHYSYGVNSTEKGDLSSESTVSRIRTEHFPLTLESARPSHTSQYLCASSAVGAGWGEQFFGPGTRLTVL.

This clonotype was observed at least ten times. The chain is built from TRBV15 and TRBJ2-5; D not certain. There are 15 residues in the CDR3. Germline-derived CDR1 and CDR2 are LNHNV and YYDKDF (reference sequence). Trimming left V 5 bases short and J 1 base short, with 14 bases between. DNA of the CDR3: TGTGCCACCAGCCCCTCAATAAGCGTCCAAGAGACCCAGTACTTC. This encodes CATSPSISVQETQYF. Drawing the rest from reference TRBV15 and TRBJ2-5, the complete variable domain is DAMVIQNPRYQVTQFGKPVTLSCSQTLNHNVMYWYQQKSSQAPKLLFHYYDKDFNNEADTPDNFQSRRPNTSFCFLDIRSPGLGDTAMYLCATSPSISVQETQYFGPGTRLLVL.

In this sample, this clonotype turned up many times. The CDR3 coding sequence is TGTGCCAGCAGTACCCAACAGGGTGTAATGAGTTCACCCCTCCACTTT. Its protein product is CASSTQQGVMSSPLHF. The chain combines TRBV7-2 with TRBJ1-6, with D perhaps TRBD1 (6 bases). Germline V gives CDR1 SGHTA, CDR2 FQGNSA. V lost 6 bases and J lost 9, with 21 bases in between. The CDR3 has 16 residues.

This clonotype was counted ten times or more. This chain uses TRBV12-3 or TRBV12-4 with TRBJ2-1; 12 bases line up with TRBD2. V lost 7 bases, J lost 3 bases, and 4 bases stayed unmatched. The CDR3 has 15 residues. CDR3 sequence reads: CASITSGGFYNEQFF. As DNA, the CDR3 is TGTGCCAGCATAACTAGCGGGGGGTTCTACAATGAGCAGTTCTTC.

The table lists this clonotype with many counts. The chain combines TRBV4-3 with TRBJ2-7, with 7 nucleotides matching TRBD1. With V trimmed by 0 bases and J by 3 bases, 8 bases remained unmatched. CDR1 LGHNA and CDR2 YSLEER come from the germline V gene. CDR3 length equals 16 residues. The CDR3 here is CASSQDRQGIYYEQYF. CDR3 sequence (DNA): TGCGCCAGCAGCCAAGATCGACAGGGAATATACTACGAGCAGTACTTC.

The chain uses TRBV7-9 and TRBJ2-6; D is perhaps TRBD1 (5 bases). Trimming shortened V by 5 bases and J by 1 base, and 21 bases separated the two germline ends. The CDR3 extends over 19 amino acids. The germline gives CDR1 SEHNR, CDR2 FQNEAQ (reference sequence). The CDR3 spells CASSIPVDSLPSGANVLTF. CDR3 DNA: TGTGCCAGCAGCATACCAGTTGACAGTCTACCTTCTGGGGCCAACGTCCTGACTTTC. Full variable domain (missing parts from reference TRBV7-9 and TRBJ2-6): DTGVSQNPRHKITKRGQNVTFRCDPISEHNRLYWYRQTLGQGPEFLTYFQNEAQLEKSRLLSDRFSAERPKGSFSTLEIQRTEQGDSAMYLCASSIPVDSLPSGANVLTFGAGSRLTVL.